Sequencing of this T cell receptor (beta chain) was carried out in a study of human T cells and chemical hapten exposure. This sample's time point: pre-sensitization, week 0. Treatment described: therapeutic diphenylcyclopropenone sensitization with weekly scalp DPC. Worth noting for this clonotype: Its antigen is not identified. The junction and the germline gene differ at one end; a read error may be behind it.

Study-level findings and limits: There was no change with DPC sensitization in TCRs above 1 in 1000 frequency.

Individual cDNA molecules each carried unique molecular identifiers attached by the library. TCRdb fed the RACE reads into MiXCR, producing one record per CDR3 protein. The table has 95,000 to 150,000 distinct CDR3 sequences, 13% seen once. The sequence was obtained from a young woman with alopecia areata. Some clones in this sample may be carry-over from other donors' samples. Sequences were derived from whole blood, sampled in connection with sensitization to the hapten diphenylcyclopropenone (DPC).

The CDR3 spells CASRLTQNYGYTF. CDR3 coding DNA: TGTGCCAGCAGACTCACACAGAACTATGGTTACACCTTC. The chain employs TRBV12-3 or TRBV12-4 and TRBJ1-2; D is undetermined. The CDR3 loop spans 13 amino acids.